The 6 T cell receptor beta chains below were found in one sample sequenced in a study of Ad26.COV2.S vaccination and SARS-CoV-2 variants. TCRdb's copy holds only in-frame clones and misses some; the assay was immunoSEQ multiplex PCR. The data contain some 180,000 clones, around 90% of them singletons. This material consisted of peripheral blood, taken after recovery from COVID-19. All receptors derive from a human donor who had recovered from COVID-19.

The chain links TRBV28 to TRBJ1-2; D is undetermined. The CDR3 loop spans 11 amino acids. Germline V lookup: CDR1 MDHEN, CDR2 SYDVKM. V shed 6 bases and J shed 8 bases, with 10 bases lying between them. In DNA, the CDR3 is TGTGCCAGCAGGGAGGGCATGGGCTACACCTTC. This sequence encodes CASREGMGYTF.

V gene TRBV7-9 combines with J gene TRBJ1-2; D gene ambiguous. V lost 5 bases and J lost 4, with 8 bases in between. Germline V lookup: CDR1 SEHNR, CDR2 FQNEAQ (reference sequence). This CDR3 contains 12 residues. The CDR3 DNA is TGTGCCAGCAGCATTCATTCCTATGGCTACACCTTC. This codes for CASSIHSYGYTF.

This clone turned up a few times. The genes are TRBV5-4 and TRBJ1-2, with D possibly matching TRBD1 (6 bases). CDR1 is SGHNT, CDR2 YYREEE, per germline (reference sequence). CDR3 length equals 14 residues. CDR3 region: CTSGRTGAHDGYTF. The DNA of the CDR3 is TGTACCTCTGGAAGGACGGGGGCGCATGATGGCTACACCTTC.

The chain recombines TRBV7-2 with TRBJ2-7, with TRBD1 identical over 7 bases. CDR1 is SGHTA and CDR2 is FQGNSA in the germline V gene. The junction had 7 bases not matched to a gene; V was cut back by 5 bases and J by 3 bases. The CDR3 contains 14 residues. The CDR3 DNA reads as TGTGCCAGCAGCCCTTCGACAGGGAACTACGAGCAGTACTTC. Residues: CASSPSTGNYEQYF.

This clone has a handful of counts. This rearrangement joins TRBV29-1 to TRBJ1-2, with a tentative D call TRBD1 (5 bases). Per germline, CDR1 SQVTM and CDR2 ANQGSEA. With 6 bases removed from V and 5 bases from J, the gap between germline ends came to 13 bases. The CDR3 consists of 12 residues. The chain's CDR3 is CSVQVGGYGYTF. For the CDR3, the DNA is TGCAGCGTCCAGGTTGGGGGTTATGGCTACACCTTC.

The gene calls are TRBV14 and TRBJ2-7; possible D gene TRBD1, 6 bases. The CDR3 consists of 15 residues. Germline values: CDR1 SGHDN, CDR2 FVKESK. V was cut by 6 bases and J by 4 bases, with 19 bases left in between. For the CDR3, the DNA is TGTGCCAGCAGTACGGACAGAGGCTTTCTTTACGAGCAGTACTTC. Protein sequence: CASSTDRGFLYEQYF.